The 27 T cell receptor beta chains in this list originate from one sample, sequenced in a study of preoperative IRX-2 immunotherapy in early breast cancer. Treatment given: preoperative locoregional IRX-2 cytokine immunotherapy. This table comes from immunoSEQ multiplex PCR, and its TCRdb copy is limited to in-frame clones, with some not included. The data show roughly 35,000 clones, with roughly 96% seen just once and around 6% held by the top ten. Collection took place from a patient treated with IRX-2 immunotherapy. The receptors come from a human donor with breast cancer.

DNA of the CDR3: TGTGCCAGCAGTTTACCAGGTGGGGGCACTGAAGCTTTCTTT. Its translation is CASSLPGGGTEAFF. This chain links TRBV28 with TRBJ1-1; perhaps TRBD1 as D (5 bases). The CDR3 covers 14 residues. The germline V and J ends were trimmed by 2 bases and 4 bases, with 11 bases remaining between them. Germline V gives CDR1 MDHEN, CDR2 SYDVKM. The variable domain in full, completed from reference TRBV28 and TRBJ1-1, reads DVKVTQSSRYLVKRTGEKVFLECVQDMDHENMFWYRQDPGLGLRLIYFSYDVKMKEKGDIPEGYSVSREKKERFSLILESASTNQTSMYLCASSLPGGGTEAFFGQGTRLTVV.

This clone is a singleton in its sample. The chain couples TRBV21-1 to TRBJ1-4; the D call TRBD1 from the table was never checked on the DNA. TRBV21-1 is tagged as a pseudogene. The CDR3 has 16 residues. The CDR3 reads CASSKGAPDSNEKLFF. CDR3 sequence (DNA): TGTGCCAGCAGCAAAGGGGCCCCGGATTCAAATGAAAAACTGTTTTTT.

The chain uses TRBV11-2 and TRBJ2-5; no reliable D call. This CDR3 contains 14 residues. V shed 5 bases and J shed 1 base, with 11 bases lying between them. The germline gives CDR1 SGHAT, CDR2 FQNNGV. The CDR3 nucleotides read TGTGCCAGCAGCCAAGGAGCCAGCCAAGAGACCCAGTACTTC. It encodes CASSQGASQETQYF.

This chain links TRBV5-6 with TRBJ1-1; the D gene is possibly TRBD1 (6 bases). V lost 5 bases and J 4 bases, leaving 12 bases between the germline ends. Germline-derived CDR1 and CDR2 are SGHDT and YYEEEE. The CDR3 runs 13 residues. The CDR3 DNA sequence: TGTGCCAGCAGACAGGGTTGGAGCACTGAAGCTTTCTTT. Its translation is CASRQGWSTEAFF.

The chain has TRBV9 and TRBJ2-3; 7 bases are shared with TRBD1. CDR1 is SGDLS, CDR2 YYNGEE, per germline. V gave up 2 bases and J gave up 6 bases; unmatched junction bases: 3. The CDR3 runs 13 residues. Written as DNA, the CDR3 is TGTGCCAGCAGCGTGCAGACAGGGGATACGCAGTATTTT. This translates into CASSVQTGDTQYF.

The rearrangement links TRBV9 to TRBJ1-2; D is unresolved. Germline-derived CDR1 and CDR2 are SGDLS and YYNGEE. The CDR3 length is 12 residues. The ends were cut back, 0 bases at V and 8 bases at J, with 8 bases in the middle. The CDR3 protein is CASSVVGYGYTF. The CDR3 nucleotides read TGTGCCAGCAGCGTAGTGGGTTACGGCTACACCTTC.

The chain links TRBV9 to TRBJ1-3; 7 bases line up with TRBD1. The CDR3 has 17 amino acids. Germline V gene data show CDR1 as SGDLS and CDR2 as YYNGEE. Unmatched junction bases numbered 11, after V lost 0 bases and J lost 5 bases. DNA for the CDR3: TGTGCCAGCAGCGTAGTGGCATCCCACAGGGGAAGAAACACCATATATTTT. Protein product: CASSVVASHRGRNTIYF.

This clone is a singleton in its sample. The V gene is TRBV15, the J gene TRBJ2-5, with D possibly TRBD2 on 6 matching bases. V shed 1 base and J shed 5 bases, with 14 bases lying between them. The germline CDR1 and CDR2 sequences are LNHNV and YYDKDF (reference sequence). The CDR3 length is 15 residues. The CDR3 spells CATSRGPGREETQYF. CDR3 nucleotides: TGTGCCACCAGCAGAGGGCCTGGTCGGGAGGAGACCCAGTACTTC.

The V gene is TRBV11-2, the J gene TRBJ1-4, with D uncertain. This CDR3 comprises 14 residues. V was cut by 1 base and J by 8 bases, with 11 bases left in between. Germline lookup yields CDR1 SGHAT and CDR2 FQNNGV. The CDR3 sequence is CASSLVGFREKLFF. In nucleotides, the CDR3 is TGTGCCAGCAGCTTAGTAGGGTTTCGGGAAAAACTGTTTTTT.

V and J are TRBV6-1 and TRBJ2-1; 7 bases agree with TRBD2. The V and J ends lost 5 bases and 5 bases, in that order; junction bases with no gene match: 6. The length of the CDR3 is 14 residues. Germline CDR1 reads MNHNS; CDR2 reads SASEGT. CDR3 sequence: CASSTGTTHNEQFF. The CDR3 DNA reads TGTGCCAGCAGTACCGGGACTACCCACAATGAGCAGTTCTTC.

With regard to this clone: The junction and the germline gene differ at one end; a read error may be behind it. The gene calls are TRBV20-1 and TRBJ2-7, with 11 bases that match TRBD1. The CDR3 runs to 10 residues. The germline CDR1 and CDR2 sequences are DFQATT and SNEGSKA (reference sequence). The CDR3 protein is CSAGRTGGLF. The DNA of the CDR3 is TGCAGTGCTGGAAGGACAGGGGGCCTATTC.

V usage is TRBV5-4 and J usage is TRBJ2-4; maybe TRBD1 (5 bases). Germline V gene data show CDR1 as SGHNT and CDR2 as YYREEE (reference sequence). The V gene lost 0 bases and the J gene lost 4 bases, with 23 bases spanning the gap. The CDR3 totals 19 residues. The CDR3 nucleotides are TGTGCCAGCAGCTTGGATGGTCCCCAGGGCACGACAATTAAAAACATTCAGTACTTC. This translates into CASSLDGPQGTTIKNIQYF.

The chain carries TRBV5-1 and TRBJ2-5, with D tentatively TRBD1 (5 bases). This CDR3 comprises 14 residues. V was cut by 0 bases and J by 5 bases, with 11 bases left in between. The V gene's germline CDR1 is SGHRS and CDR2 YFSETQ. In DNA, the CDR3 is TGCGCCAGCAGCTTGGGACAGAGTAAGGAGACCCAGTACTTC. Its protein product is CASSLGQSKETQYF.

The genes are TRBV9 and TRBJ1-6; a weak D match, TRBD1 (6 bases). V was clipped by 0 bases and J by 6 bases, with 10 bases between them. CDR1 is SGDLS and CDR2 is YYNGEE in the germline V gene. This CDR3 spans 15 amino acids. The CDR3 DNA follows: TGTGCCAGCAGCGTAGAGGGACACATTAATTCACCCCTCCACTTT. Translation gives CASSVEGHINSPLHF.

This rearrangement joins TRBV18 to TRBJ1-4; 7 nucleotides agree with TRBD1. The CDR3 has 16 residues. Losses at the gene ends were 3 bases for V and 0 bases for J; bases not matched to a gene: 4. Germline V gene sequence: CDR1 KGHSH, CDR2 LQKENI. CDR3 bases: TGTGCCAGCTCACCTCGACAGGGAGCAACTAATGAAAAACTGTTTTTT. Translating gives CASSPRQGATNEKLFF.

In DNA, the CDR3 is TGCGCCAGCAGTCATGCCGTAGGACAGGGGACCTCCTACGAGCAGTACTTC. Translating it yields CASSHAVGQGTSYEQYF. The chain has TRBV23-1 and TRBJ2-7; TRBD1 matches 9 bases. TRBV23-1 is an open reading frame, and its role is uncertain. The CDR3 consists of 17 residues. V trimming: 3 bases; J trimming: 0 bases; junction bases outside the gene matches: 9.

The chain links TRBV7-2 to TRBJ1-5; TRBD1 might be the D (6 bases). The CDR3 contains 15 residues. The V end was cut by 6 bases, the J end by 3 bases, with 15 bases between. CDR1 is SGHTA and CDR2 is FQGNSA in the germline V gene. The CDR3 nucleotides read TGTGCCAGCAGTCTACAGGGCTCCTACAATCAGCCCCAGCATTTT. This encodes CASSLQGSYNQPQHF.

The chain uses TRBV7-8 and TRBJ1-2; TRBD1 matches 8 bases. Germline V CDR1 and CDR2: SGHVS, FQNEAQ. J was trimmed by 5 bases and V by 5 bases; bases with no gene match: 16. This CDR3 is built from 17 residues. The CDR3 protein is CASSVSGGRAVEYGYTF. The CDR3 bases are TGTGCCAGCAGCGTATCAGGGGGCAGAGCAGTAGAATATGGCTACACCTTC.

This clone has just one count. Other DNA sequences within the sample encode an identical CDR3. The CDR3 reads CASSFYPRQGGYNEQFF. In DNA, the CDR3 is TGTGCCAGCAGTTTCTACCCGAGACAGGGGGGGTACAATGAGCAGTTCTTC. The V and J genes are TRBV27 and TRBJ2-1, with 9 nucleotides matching TRBD1. Trimming cost V 3 bases and J 4 bases; bases outside gene matches: 10. The germline CDR1 and CDR2 sequences are MNHEY and SMNVEV (reference sequence). The CDR3 sequence is 17 residues long.

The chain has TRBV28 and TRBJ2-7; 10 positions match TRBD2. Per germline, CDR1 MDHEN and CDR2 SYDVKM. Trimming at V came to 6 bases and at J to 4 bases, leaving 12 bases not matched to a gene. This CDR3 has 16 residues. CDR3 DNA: TGTGCCAGCAGGACTGCTAGCGGGAGTTACGGGTACGAGCAGTACTTC. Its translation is CASRTASGSYGYEQYF.

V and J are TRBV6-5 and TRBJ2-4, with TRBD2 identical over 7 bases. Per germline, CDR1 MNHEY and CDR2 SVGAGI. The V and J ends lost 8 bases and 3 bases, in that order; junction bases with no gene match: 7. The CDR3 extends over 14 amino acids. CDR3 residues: CASGSGGYKNIQYF. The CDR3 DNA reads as TGTGCCAGCGGGTCGGGGGGTTACAAAAACATTCAGTACTTC.

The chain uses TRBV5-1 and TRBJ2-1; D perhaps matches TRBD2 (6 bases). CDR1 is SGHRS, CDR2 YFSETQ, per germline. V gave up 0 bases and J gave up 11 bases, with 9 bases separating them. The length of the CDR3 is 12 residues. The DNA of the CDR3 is TGCGCCAGCAGCTTGGGCGGGAACCAGCAGTTCTTC. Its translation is CASSLGGNQQFF.

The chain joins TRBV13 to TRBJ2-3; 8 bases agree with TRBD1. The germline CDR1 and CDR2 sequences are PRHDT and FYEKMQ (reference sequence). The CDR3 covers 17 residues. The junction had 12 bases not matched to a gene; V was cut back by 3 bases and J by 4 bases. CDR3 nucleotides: TGTGCCAGCAGCTTGAGGGCCAGACAGGGGCGGCCAGATACGCAGTATTTT. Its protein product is CASSLRARQGRPDTQYF.

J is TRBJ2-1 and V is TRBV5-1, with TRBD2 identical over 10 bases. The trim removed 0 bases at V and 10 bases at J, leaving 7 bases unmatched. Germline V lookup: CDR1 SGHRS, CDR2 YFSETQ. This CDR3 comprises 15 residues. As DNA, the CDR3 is TGCGCCAGCAGCTTGGGACCTAGCGGGGGCAGGGAGCAGTTCTTC. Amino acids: CASSLGPSGGREQFF.

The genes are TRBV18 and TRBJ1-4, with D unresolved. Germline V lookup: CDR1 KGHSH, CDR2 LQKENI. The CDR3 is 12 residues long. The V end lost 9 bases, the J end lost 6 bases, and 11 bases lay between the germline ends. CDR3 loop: CASWEAHEKLFF. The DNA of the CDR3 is TGTGCCAGTTGGGAGGCTCATGAAAAACTGTTTTTT.

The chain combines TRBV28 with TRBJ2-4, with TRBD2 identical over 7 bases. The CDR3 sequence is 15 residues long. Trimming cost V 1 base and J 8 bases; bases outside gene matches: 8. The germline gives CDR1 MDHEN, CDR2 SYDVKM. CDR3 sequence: CASSLLGTTHHIQYF. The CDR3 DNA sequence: TGTGCCAGCAGTTTATTGGGGACTACCCATCACATTCAGTACTTC.

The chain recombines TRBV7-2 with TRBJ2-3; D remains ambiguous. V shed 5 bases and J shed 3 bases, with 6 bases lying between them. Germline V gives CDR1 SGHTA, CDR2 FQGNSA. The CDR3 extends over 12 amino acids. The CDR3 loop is CASSPHTDTQYF. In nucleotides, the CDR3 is TGTGCCAGCAGCCCCCATACAGATACGCAGTATTTT.